This is a list of T cell receptor beta chains from one sample in a study of a mutant IDH1 vaccine in newly diagnosed glioma. The data were produced by immunoSEQ multiplex PCR, yet TCRdb's version contains in-frame clones alone and is incomplete. The repertoire holds 75,000 to 100,000 clones, with more than 65% as singletons. This material consisted of PBMCs, taken from a glioma patient treated with radiotherapy, temozolomide or both. All receptors derive from a man aged 40-50 years with glioma. Some clones in this sample may be carry-over from other donors' samples. Each CDR3 is given with its conserved first and last residue. The D gene is left open where the match is weak. Size values are once, few and many counts, or a class for expanded clones, and some rows have none.

NA,TRBJ2-1,TRBD2,TRBV29-1,TGCAGCGTTAAGCTAGCGGGGAACGCACGGGAGCAGTTCTTC,CSVKLAGNAREQFF
NA,TRBJ1-2,TRBD1,TRBV13,TGTGCCAGCAGACCACAGGGGAACTCTAACTATGGCTACACCTTC,CASRPQGNSNYGYTF
NA,TRBJ1-6,NA,TRBV2,TGTGCCAGCAGTGCACAGGGTGATAATTCACCCCTCCACTTT,CASSAQGDNSPLHF
NA,TRBJ2-3,NA,TRBV30,TGTGCCTGGAGTAAGGGGGTTAGAGCAGATACGCAGTATTTT,CAWSKGVRADTQYF
NA,TRBJ1-5,NA,TRBV6-5,TGTGCCAGCACCCGTAAACCGGGCGGCAATCAGCCCCAGCATTTT,CASTRKPGGNQPQHF
NA,TRBJ1-2,NA,TRBV5-1,TGCGCCAGCAGCTCGTCAGGGCTTGGCTACACCTTC,CASSSSGLGYTF
few,TRBJ2-1,TRBD2,TRBV19,TGTGCCAGTAGTAAGACTAGCGGGGATTACAATGAGCAGTTCTTC,CASSKTSGDYNEQFF
NA,TRBJ2-7,NA,TRBV6-5,TGTGCCAGCAGTTACTCATGGACAGAGTCCTACGAGCAGTACTTC,CASSYSWTESYEQYF
NA,TRBJ1-3,TRBD1,TRBV25-1,TGTGCCAGCAGTGACCGGGACAGGTCAGCGGGAAACACCATATATTTT,CASSDRDRSAGNTIYF
NA,TRBJ1-2,NA,TRBV7-9,TGTGCCAGCAGCTCCAGAGGGGAAGCCTATGGCTACACCTTC,CASSSRGEAYGYTF
NA,TRBJ1-1,NA,TRBV28,TGTGCCAGCAGTCCCGGGGGGAACACTGAAGCTTTCTTT,CASSPGGNTEAFF
NA,TRBJ2-7,NA,TRBV5-6,TGTGCCAGCAGCTTCGGGGCAGGGACCTCCTACGAGCAGTACTTC,CASSFGAGTSYEQYF
NA,TRBJ2-7,TRBD2,TRBV11-1,TGTGCCAGCAGCTTTACTAGCGGGGGGGTCTCCTACGAGCAGTACTTC,CASSFTSGGVSYEQYF
NA,TRBJ1-1,TRBD1,TRBV6-1,TGTGCCAGCAGAGTACCGGGACAGGGAAGAACTGAAGCTTTCTTT,CASRVPGQGRTEAFF
few,TRBJ1-6,NA,TRBV7-9,TGTGCCAGCAGCTTAGATCTCGGTGCTGGTTCACCCCTCCACTTT,CASSLDLGAGSPLHF
NA,TRBJ2-7,NA,TRBV7-9,TGTGCCAGCAGCCCCCGGGACGCCAAACCCTACGAGCAGTACTTC,CASSPRDAKPYEQYF
NA,TRBJ1-5,TRBD1,TRBV6-1,TGTGCCAGCAGCCGGACAGGGGCCAATCAGCCCCAGCATTTT,CASSRTGANQPQHF
once,TRBJ1-3,NA,TRBV30,TGTGCCTGGAGCCGTCCGACCGACGCCGCTCCTGGAAACACCATATATTTT,CAWSRPTDAAPGNTIYF
NA,TRBJ1-3,NA,TRBV2,TGTGCCAGCAGTGTAGGGATCTCTGGAAACACCATATATTTT,CASSVGISGNTIYF
NA,TRBJ2-1,NA,TRBV29-1,TGCAGCGTTGAGATCCGGGATAATGAGCAGTTCTTC,CSVEIRDNEQFF
NA,TRBJ1-1,NA,TRBV5-1,TGCGCCAGCAGCTTGGGGTCAGGCACTATGAACACTGAAGCTTTCTTT,CASSLGSGTMNTEAFF
NA,TRBJ2-3,NA,TRBV5-1,TGCGCCAGCAGCTTTCCGGGGGAAGATACGCAGTATTTT,CASSFPGEDTQYF
NA,TRBJ1-1,NA,TRBV19,TGTGCCAGTAGTATTGACTACAGGGCCACTGAAGCTTTCTTT,CASSIDYRATEAFF
once,TRBJ1-4,NA,TRBV30,TGTGCCTGCCCCCGGGGATGGGGAGGAAAACTGTTTTTT,CACPRGWGGKLFF
NA,TRBJ2-7,NA,TRBV2,TGTGCCAGCAGCGGGACCTCCTACGAGCAGTACTTC,CASSGTSYEQYF
NA,TRBJ2-7,NA,TRBV9,TGTGCCAGCAGCGTAGTCGGCCTCGAGCAGTACTTC,CASSVVGLEQYF
NA,TRBJ2-3,NA,TRBV4-1,TGCGCCAGCAGCCAACCCTTACGCGGGGATACGCAGTATTTT,CASSQPLRGDTQYF
NA,TRBJ2-1,NA,TRBV7-9,TGTGCCAGCAGCCCCGGGGACTCCCCCTACAATGAGCAGTTCTTC,CASSPGDSPYNEQFF
NA,TRBJ2-3,NA,TRBV30,TGTGCCTGGAAGGGGGTTTGGCCAGATACGCAGTATTTT,CAWKGVWPDTQYF
once,TRBJ2-7,NA,TRBV2,TGTGCCAGCAGTGACGGCCCCTACGAGCAGTACTTC,CASSDGPYEQYF
NA,TRBJ1-6,NA,TRBV2,TGTGCCAGCAGTGAAGGGGGGCTGGTGGGCTCCTATAATTCACCCCTCCACTTT,CASSEGGLVGSYNSPLHF
NA,TRBJ1-1,NA,TRBV19,TGTGCCAGTAGTATCTCTATAGGCGCTGAAGCTTTCTTT,CASSISIGAEAFF
NA,TRBJ2-7,NA,TRBV6-1,TGTGCCAGCTTCTCATACCAGGGGCCCTACGAGCAGTACTTC,CASFSYQGPYEQYF
few,TRBJ2-7,NA,TRBV19,TGTGCCAGTAGTAAAGGACTGAGCTACGAGCAGTACTTC,CASSKGLSYEQYF
NA,TRBJ1-5,NA,TRBV5-5,TGTGCCAGCAGCCCATTGGGGGATCAGCCCCAGCATTTT,CASSPLGDQPQHF
NA,TRBJ2-5,NA,TRBV7-7,TGTGCTAGCAGCCCCGCGGGACCCCAAGAGACCCAGTACTTC,CASSPAGPQETQYF
NA,TRBJ2-5,TRBD1,TRBV7-6,TGTGCCAGCAGCTTATACCCCGGGACAGCCGAGACCCAGTACTTC,CASSLYPGTAETQYF
few,TRBJ1-6,TRBD1,TRBV5-1,TGCGCCAGCAGCCCGGGACAGGGGAAAAATTCACCCCTCCACTTT,CASSPGQGKNSPLHF
medium-sized,TRBJ2-2,NA,TRBV9,TGTGCCAGCAGCGTCGGGACCGGGGAGCTGTTTTTT,CASSVGTGELFF
NA,TRBJ1-3,NA,TRBV4-1,TGCGCCAGCAGCCACGAATCCCGACAGGCTGGAAACACCATATATTTT,CASSHESRQAGNTIYF
NA,TRBJ2-2,TRBD2,TRBV19,TGTGCCAGTACGACTAGCGGGGTGATAAACACCGGGGAGCTGTTTTTT,CASTTSGVINTGELFF
NA,TRBJ1-1,NA,TRBV10-3,TGTGCCATCAGGCCCCCGGGGGGCAACACTGAAGCTTTCTTT,CAIRPPGGNTEAFF
NA,TRBJ1-6,NA,TRBV12-5,TGTGCTAGTGGTTTGGTACTTGGCCAGCTCGGTACTTCACCCCTCCACTTT,CASGLVLGQLGTSPLHF
NA,TRBJ2-1,NA,TRBV5-1,TGCGCCAGCAGCTTGGAGGTCCTGGGATTGAATGAGCAGTTCTTC,CASSLEVLGLNEQFF
once,TRBJ2-3,NA,TRBV30,TGTGCCTGGAGTGGGGCCCGGAGGGCCACAGATACGCAGTATTTT,CAWSGARRATDTQYF